This T cell receptor beta chain was profiled in a study of cytomegalovirus exposure and HLA in healthy donors. Overall study findings and caveats: In a later analysis, common viral pathogens appeared linked to several of the most significant clusters. Most of the TCR beta V segments (in an earlier analysis) were productive either about 87% or about 30% of the time. Exclusion applied to some V segments, including TRBV6-2 and TRBV6-3, as they were indistinguishable.

As to this clone: Its antigen is still unknown.

The PCR used 60 Vbeta and 13 Jbeta primers. Method: immunoSEQ multiplex PCR; TCRdb's copy keeps in-frame clones and lacks some. The sample gives approximately 150,000 clones, approximately 86% of which show up once; roughly 0.5% is in the top ten. Unrecorded immune exposure was likely among donors, who were nominally healthy when sampled. Per the germline V gene, CDR1 is SNHLY and CDR2 is FYNNEI. Trimming stripped 6 bases from V and 6 bases from J, with 16 bases between. This CDR3 region has 14 residues. The receptor was isolated from a woman between 35 and 50 years old in good health and CMV-seronegative. V and J are TRBV2 and TRBJ2-3; D may be TRBD1 (5 bases). Specimen: PBMCs. CDR3 sequence reads: CASSADSPRDTQYF. CDR3 in DNA: TGTGCCAGCAGCGCCGACAGTCCTCGGGATACGCAGTATTTT.